The clone carrying this TCR beta chain was observed at least ten times. The investigators amplified TCR beta CDR3 regions from RNA transcripts. Using the HTBI primer set, a first-round RT-PCR was run on the TCR CDR3. TCRdb reprocessed the multiplex PCR reads via MiXCR and lists one record per CDR3 protein. The repertoire holds about 350,000 distinct CDR3 sequences, with roughly 15% as singletons. The data were taken from a study of T cells in Graves' hyperthyroidism and ophthalmopathy. The germline V gene encodes CDR1 SEHNR and CDR2 FQNEAQ (reference sequence). The CDR3 runs 16 residues. V lost 5 bases and J lost 0, with 14 bases in between. The authors took PBMCs from roughly 9.3 ml fresh peripheral blood.

The sequenced sample consisted of blood. This receptor was obtained from a middle-aged woman with Graves' ophthalmopathy. V usage is TRBV7-9 and J usage is TRBJ2-1; the D gene could be TRBD1 or TRBD2 (5 bases each). In DNA, the CDR3 is TGTGCCAGCAGCCCCCTTAGGGACGGCTCCTACAATGAGCAGTTCTTC. Translation: CASSPLRDGSYNEQFF.